This TCR beta chain appears in the sequencing data of a study of ipilimumab plus nivolumab after autologous stem cell transplantation. The protocol was immunoSEQ multiplex PCR, while the TCRdb copy is restricted to in-frame clones and leaves out a portion. The table records roughly 10,000 clones, approximately 80% of them present only once. CDR1 is MDHEN, CDR2 SYDVKM, per germline. After removal of 6 bases from V and 0 bases from J, the junction contained 10 bases not matched to a gene. The CDR3 has 17 amino acids. Ipilimumab, 1 mg/kg, started 14 to 28 days after autologous transplant. The chain uses TRBV28 and TRBJ2-2; 7 positions match TRBD1. The sample in question was PBMCs, obtained in a trial of ipilimumab plus nivolumab as post-transplant consolidation. The TCR comes from a male donor with diffuse large B-cell lymphoma. CDR3 residues: CASRGRTGAPNTGELFF. The CDR3 nucleotides are TGTGCCAGCAGGGGGCGAACAGGGGCGCCGAACACCGGGGAGCTGTTTTTT.